Given below is one T cell receptor (beta chain) in context. Its antigen is as yet unknown. These data are taken from a study of beta chain features in type 1 diabetes. Sequenced material consisted of expressed TCRB transcripts (all of the isolated RNA was reverse transcribed). Using immunoSEQ multiplex PCR, the repertoire was profiled, and TCRdb retains in-frame clones only, with some absent. The sample has 150,000 to 200,000 clones, around 63% seen once. Study-wide results and caveats: In type 1 diabetes patients, VDJ junctions had fewer insertions; deletions at these junctions were more frequent. TCRB CDR3s were moderately but significantly shorter in Type 1 diabetes patients in all four CD4+ subsets.

Germline V lookup: CDR1 SGDLS, CDR2 YYNGEE. CDR3 length: 14 residues. Trimming took off 4 bases at V and 8 bases at J, with 13 bases between the two ends. This TCR derives from a man in his thirties or forties with type 1 diabetes. Source material: naive CD4+ T cells from blood. V and J are TRBV9 and TRBJ1-6; D unclear. In nucleotides, the CDR3 is TGTGCCAGCAGCTCACGGAGGATTGATTCACCCCTCCACTTT. It codes for CASSSRRIDSPLHF.